This is a list of T cell receptor beta chains from one sample in a study of T cell responses to AZD1222 COVID-19 vaccine. Using immunoSEQ multiplex PCR, the repertoire was profiled, and TCRdb retains in-frame clones only, with some absent. This sample yields about 170,000 clones, of which over 85% are seen a single time; over 1.5% belongs to the top ten. Here the sequenced sample was peripheral blood, taken on day 0 of AZD1222 vaccination. The receptors were gathered from an adult in good health. Both conserved end residues are part of each CDR3. The D gene is left open where the match is weak. Clone size is not always given. Where it is, it says once, few, many or a class for expanded clones.

v_gene,j_gene,abundance,d_gene,CDR3nt,CDR3aa
TRBV6-5,TRBJ1-3,NA,TRBD1,TGTGCCAGCAGACCGGGACAGGGTGGCGGAAACACCATATATTTT,CASRPGQGGGNTIYF
TRBV7-9,TRBJ1-1,NA,TRBD1,TGTGCCAGCAGCGTAGGGACAGGGAAAGCTTTCTTT,CASSVGTGKAFF
TRBV7-7,TRBJ2-2,few,NA,TGTGCTAGCAGCTCAGACGGCTACGCGAACACCGGGGAGCTGTTTTTT,CASSSDGYANTGELFF
TRBV20-1,TRBJ1-2,NA,TRBD1,TGCAGTGCCAGTGTGGACAGGGGATCGGGCGGCTACACCTTC,CSASVDRGSGGYTF
TRBV6-5,TRBJ2-1,NA,NA,TGTGCCAGCAGTTACTCTGCGGGTTCCTACAATGAGCAGTTCTTC,CASSYSAGSYNEQFF
TRBV19,TRBJ2-2,NA,TRBD2,TGTGCCAGTAGTATTTTGGGAACTAGCGGCCCCGGGGAGCTGTTTTTT,CASSILGTSGPGELFF
TRBV6-5,TRBJ2-2,NA,NA,TGTGCCAGCAGCAAGGGAACCGGGGAGCTGTTTTTT,CASSKGTGELFF
TRBV12-3/TRBV12-4,TRBJ1-2,NA,NA,TGTGCCAGCAGCCTCCGGACTATGGGAGGCTACACCTTC,CASSLRTMGGYTF
TRBV5-1,TRBJ2-2,NA,NA,TGCGCCAGCAGCTTGGGGCTTTACGGATCAAACACCGGGGAGCTGTTTTTT,CASSLGLYGSNTGELFF
TRBV7-8,TRBJ2-7,NA,TRBD2,TGTGCCAGCAGCTTTCGGGGGGGGCGGTACGAGCAGTACTTC,CASSFRGGRYEQYF
TRBV29-1,TRBJ2-7,NA,TRBD1,TGCAGCGTTGAAGTGCCCGGGACAGGGATGTACGAGCAGTACTTC,CSVEVPGTGMYEQYF
TRBV12-3/TRBV12-4,TRBJ2-2,NA,NA,TGTGCCAGCAGCCGGAACACCGGGGAGCTGTTTTTT,CASSRNTGELFF
TRBV11-1,TRBJ2-6,once,NA,TGTGCCAGCAGCTCAAAGGGGCCTGGGGCCAACGTCCTGACTTTC,CASSSKGPGANVLTF
TRBV14,TRBJ2-7,NA,NA,TGTGCCAGCAGCCAAATCGGCAGGGTTGGCGAGCAGTACTTC,CASSQIGRVGEQYF
TRBV7-9,TRBJ2-3,NA,NA,TGTGCCAGCAGCTTAAATACGGCGGATACGCAGTATTTT,CASSLNTADTQYF
TRBV5-4,TRBJ2-2,NA,TRBD2,TGTGCCAGCAGCTCTAGAGGAGCGGGAGTGGACGGGGAGCTGTTTTTT,CASSSRGAGVDGELFF
TRBV14,TRBJ1-1,NA,NA,TGTGCCAGCAGCCAAGTCGCCAAACGGAGGGTCACTGAAGCTTTCTTT,CASSQVAKRRVTEAFF
TRBV3-1/TRBV3-2,TRBJ1-5,NA,NA,TGTGCCAGCAGCCAAGTGGACCAGCCCCAGCATTTT,CASSQVDQPQHF
TRBV2,TRBJ1-5,NA,NA,TGTGCCAGCAGTGAGGGACGCAGTAGGCCCCAGCATTTT,CASSEGRSRPQHF
TRBV5-4,TRBJ2-1,NA,NA,TGTGCCAGCAGCTTGGGAGGGGCCACTTCCTCCTACAATGAGCAGTTCTTC,CASSLGGATSSYNEQFF
TRBV5-1,TRBJ2-3,once,TRBD2,TGCGCCAGCAGTTCGGGACTAGCGGGAGGAGGAGATACGCAGTATTTT,CASSSGLAGGGDTQYF
TRBV27,TRBJ2-1,NA,TRBD1,TGTGCCAGCAGTTTATCGACCTCCGGGACAGGGGATAATGAGCAGTTCTTC,CASSLSTSGTGDNEQFF